One sample yielded the 17 T cell receptor beta chains listed below, sequenced in a study of lymphopenia after photon versus proton radiotherapy. Profiling relied on immunoSEQ multiplex PCR, and the TCRdb table lists in-frame clones only, not all of them. The sample holds approximately 170,000 clones; around 85% are singletons and the top ten take roughly 4.7%. Here the sequenced sample was peripheral blood, taken from a patient treated with photon-based radiotherapy. These receptors all come from a man in his forties or fifties with gastric cancer.

The chain joins TRBV7-2 to TRBJ2-1; the D is unclear. The CDR3 totals 11 residues. V lost 6 bases, J lost 10 bases, and 10 bases lay in between. Germline V gene data show CDR1 as SGHTA and CDR2 as FQGNSA. CDR3 DNA sequence: TGTGCCAGCAGTAGTGCAGAAGAGCAGTTCTTC. Translating it yields CASSSAEEQFF.

The V and J genes are TRBV5-1 and TRBJ2-7; 13 positions agree with TRBD2. The junction had 8 bases not matched to a gene; V was cut back by 4 bases and J by 4 bases. Germline CDR1 reads SGHRS; CDR2 reads YFSETQ. CDR3 length equals 16 residues. The chain's CDR3 is CASSEGLAGPSYEQYF. For the CDR3, the DNA is TGCGCCAGCAGCGAGGGACTAGCGGGACCGTCGTACGAGCAGTACTTC.

This clone was observed many times. J is TRBJ1-5 and V is TRBV30, with TRBD1 matching over 10 bases. The CDR3 runs 17 residues. Per germline, CDR1 GTSNPN and CDR2 SVGIG (reference sequence). Trimming cost V 1 base and J 5 bases; bases outside gene matches: 11. CDR3 in amino acids: CAWSDLRGQGRYQPQHF. DNA for the CDR3: TGTGCCTGGAGTGATCTGAGGGGACAGGGGCGTTATCAGCCCCAGCATTTT. Full variable domain (outside the CDR3, taken from reference TRBV30 and TRBJ1-5): SQTIHQWPATLVQPVGSPLSLECTVEGTSNPNLYWYRQAAGRGLQLLFYSVGIGQISSEVPQNLSASRPQDRQFILSSKKLLLSDSGFYLCAWSDLRGQGRYQPQHFGDGTRLSIL.

V is TRBV7-8 and J is TRBJ2-4, with 14 bases lining up with TRBD2. The V segment lost 1 base and the J segment 6 bases; nucleotides outside the gene matches: 8. The germline gives CDR1 SGHVS, CDR2 FQNEAQ. The CDR3 runs to 18 residues. CDR3: CASSLVGGTSGRGNIQYF. CDR3 DNA sequence: TGTGCCAGCAGCTTAGTAGGGGGGACTAGCGGGAGAGGAAACATTCAGTACTTC. Combining the CDR3 with reference TRBV7-8 and TRBJ2-4 gives the whole variable domain GAGVSQSPRYKVAKRGQDVALRCDPISGHVSLFWYQQALGQGPEFLTYFQNEAQLDKSGLPSDRFFAERPEGSVSTLKIQRTQQEDSAVYLCASSLVGGTSGRGNIQYFGAGTRLSVL.

This clone was counted a single time. V gene TRBV2 combines with J gene TRBJ1-5; 7 bases are shared with TRBD1. The CDR3 loop spans 15 amino acids. Per the germline V gene, CDR1 is SNHLY and CDR2 is FYNNEI. With 8 bases clipped from V and 3 bases from J, the junction kept 10 bases outside the gene matches. Here the CDR3 DNA reads TGTGCCAGCTTGCGGGACAGTGCTATCAATCAGCCCCAGCATTTT. It yields the protein CASLRDSAINQPQHF.

J is TRBJ2-1 and V is TRBV7-2, with TRBD1 identical over 11 bases. CDR3 length: 15 residues. The junction had 6 bases not matched to a gene; V was cut back by 5 bases and J by 6 bases. CDR1 and CDR2 (germline): SGHTA, FQGNSA. The DNA for the CDR3 is TGTGCCAGCAGCAACGGACAGGGGGCGGCCAATGAGCAGTTCTTC. The encoded protein is CASSNGQGAANEQFF.

This clone was found once. The chain uses TRBV5-1 and TRBJ2-3; 11 bases align to TRBD2. Germline V gene sequence: CDR1 SGHRS, CDR2 YFSETQ. J lost 0 bases, V lost 4 bases, and 4 bases had no gene match. This CDR3 region has 16 residues. CDR3 in DNA: TGCGCCAGCAGCCCAGTAGCGGGAGGGAGCACAGATACGCAGTATTTT. Its protein product is CASSPVAGGSTDTQYF.

V is TRBV12-5 and J is TRBJ2-2; TRBD1 aligns across 8 bases. CDR3 length equals 14 residues. After removal of 3 bases from V and 9 bases from J, the junction contained 6 bases not matched to a gene. The germline V gene encodes CDR1 LGHNT and CDR2 FRNRAP. Written as DNA, the CDR3 is TGTGCTAGTGGTTTTTCACCCAGGGGGCGGGAGCTGTTTTTT. It codes for CASGFSPRGRELFF.

The V and J genes are TRBV28 and TRBJ1-2; D remains unclear. Per germline, CDR1 MDHEN and CDR2 SYDVKM. Between the trimmed V and J ends, which lost 3 bases and 3 bases, there was a span of 5 bases. This CDR3 has 12 residues. CDR3 in DNA: TGTGCCAGCAGTTTGGTCCACTATGGCTACACCTTC. Amino acid sequence: CASSLVHYGYTF.

The chain is built from TRBV7-2 and TRBJ2-5; TRBD1 might be the D (5 bases). V was trimmed by 1 base and J by 6 bases, leaving 6 bases between them. Germline assignment: CDR1 SGHTA and CDR2 FQGNSA. CDR3 length equals 12 residues. The DNA for the CDR3 is TGTGCCAGCAGCTTAGTGGGGCAGACCCAGTACTTC. Encoded protein: CASSLVGQTQYF.

The chain uses TRBV30 and TRBJ2-7; tentatively, D is TRBD1 (5 bases). Germline V gene data show CDR1 as GTSNPN and CDR2 as SVGIG (reference sequence). With 0 bases removed from V and 2 bases from J, the gap between germline ends came to 8 bases. The CDR3 totals 13 residues. The CDR3: CAWSVARAYEQYF. The CDR3 region has the DNA TGTGCCTGGAGTGTAGCCAGGGCCTACGAGCAGTACTTC.

This clone was seen a few times. The chain is built from TRBV7-9 and TRBJ2-7; D not certain. V lost 5 bases, J lost 2 bases, and 13 bases lay in between. This CDR3 region has 14 residues. Germline V CDR1 and CDR2: SEHNR, FQNEAQ (reference sequence). Here the CDR3 DNA reads TGTGCCAGCAGCCCACCGTCAGAGCCCTACGAGCAGTACTTC. Translating it yields CASSPPSEPYEQYF.

V is TRBV18 and J is TRBJ2-5; D uncertain. There are 15 residues in the CDR3. The V end lost 2 bases, the J end lost 4 bases, and 14 bases lay between the germline ends. CDR1 is KGHSH, CDR2 LQKENI, per germline. This chain's CDR3 is CASSPVSFARETQYF. For the CDR3, the DNA is TGTGCCAGCTCACCAGTTAGCTTCGCTCGAGAGACCCAGTACTTC.

This clone was detected a few times. This same CDR3 is encoded by further DNA sequences in the sample. The chain links TRBV7-9 to TRBJ2-2; D unclear. This CDR3 contains 13 residues. Germline assignment: CDR1 SEHNR and CDR2 FQNEAQ (reference sequence). Trimming left V 1 base short and J 3 bases short, with 3 bases between. This chain's CDR3 is CASSLGYTGELFF. CDR3 bases: TGTGCCAGCAGCTTAGGTTACACCGGGGAGCTGTTTTTT.

The chain employs TRBV27 and TRBJ2-6; D remains unclear. From germline, CDR1 is MNHEY and CDR2 SMNVEV (reference sequence). V was shortened by 5 bases and J by 0 bases, with 14 bases between the two germline ends. This CDR3 region has 17 residues. CDR3 loop: CASSHSDFYSGANVLTF. DNA for the CDR3: TGTGCCAGCAGTCACAGTGACTTTTACTCTGGGGCCAACGTCCTGACTTTC.

V usage is TRBV11-2 and J usage is TRBJ2-7; D is perhaps TRBD1 (5 bases). This CDR3 contains 14 residues. CDR1 and CDR2 (germline): SGHAT, FQNNGV. V was trimmed by 5 bases and J by 3 bases, leaving 14 bases between them. CDR3 sequence reads: CASSLLGHNYEQYF. The CDR3 DNA is TGTGCCAGCAGCCTACTCGGACATAACTACGAGCAGTACTTC.

The V and J genes are TRBV5-6 and TRBJ2-2; 11 nucleotides match TRBD2. After removal of 5 bases from V and 3 bases from J, the junction contained 3 bases not matched to a gene. The CDR3 covers 15 residues. Germline V gives CDR1 SGHDT, CDR2 YYEEEE. CDR3 in amino acids: CASRGSGRDTGELFF. CDR3 sequence (DNA): TGTGCCAGCAGGGGTAGCGGGAGGGACACCGGGGAGCTGTTTTTT.